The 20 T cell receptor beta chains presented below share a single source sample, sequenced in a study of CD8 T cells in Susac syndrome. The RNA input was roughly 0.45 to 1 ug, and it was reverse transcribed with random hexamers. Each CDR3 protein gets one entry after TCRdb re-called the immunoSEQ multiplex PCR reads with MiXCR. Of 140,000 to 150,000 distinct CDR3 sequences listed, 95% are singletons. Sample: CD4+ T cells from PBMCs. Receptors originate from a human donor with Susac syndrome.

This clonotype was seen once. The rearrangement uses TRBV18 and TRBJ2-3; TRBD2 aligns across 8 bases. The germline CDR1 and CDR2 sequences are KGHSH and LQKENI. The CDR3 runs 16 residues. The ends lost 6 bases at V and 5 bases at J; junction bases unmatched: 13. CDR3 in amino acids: CASSSAGAGVGDTQYF. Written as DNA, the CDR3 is TGTGCCAGCTCTTCAGCGGGAGCTGGGGTTGGAGATACGCAGTATTTT.

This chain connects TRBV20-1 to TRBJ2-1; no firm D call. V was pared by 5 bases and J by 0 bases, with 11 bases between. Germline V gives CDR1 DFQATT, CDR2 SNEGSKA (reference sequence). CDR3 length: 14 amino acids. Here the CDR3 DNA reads TGCAGTGCTCTCGGCGACCGCTCCTACAATGAGCAGTTCTTC. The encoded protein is CSALGDRSYNEQFF.

The CDR3 protein is CASSPVLAGVYEQYF. Here the CDR3 DNA reads TGTGCCAGCTCACCGGTACTAGCGGGGGTCTACGAGCAGTACTTC. This chain links TRBV18 with TRBJ2-7, with TRBD2 matching over 11 bases. The CDR3 covers 15 residues. Germline CDR1 KGHSH, CDR2 LQKENI. V dropped 3 bases and J dropped 3; count of bases not matched to a gene: 4.

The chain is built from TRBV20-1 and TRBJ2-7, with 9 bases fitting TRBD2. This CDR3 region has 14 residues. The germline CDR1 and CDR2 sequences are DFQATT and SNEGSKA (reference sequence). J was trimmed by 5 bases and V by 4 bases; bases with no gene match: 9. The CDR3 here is CSAKLGAGGNEQYF. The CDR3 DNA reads TGCAGTGCTAAACTCGGAGCGGGAGGCAACGAGCAGTACTTC.

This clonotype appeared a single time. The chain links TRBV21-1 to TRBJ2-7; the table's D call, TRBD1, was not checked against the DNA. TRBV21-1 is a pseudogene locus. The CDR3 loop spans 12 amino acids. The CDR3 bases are TGTGCCAGCAGCGCCCGGATCTACGAGCAGTACTTC. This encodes CASSARIYEQYF.

As DNA, the CDR3 is TGCGCCAGCAGCTTGGTCCCGGACAGGGCGGAGGAGCAGTACTTC. Translated, it gives CASSLVPDRAEEQYF. The rearrangement links TRBV5-1 to TRBJ2-7, with 8 nucleotides matching TRBD1. Germline-derived CDR1 and CDR2 are SGHRS and YFSETQ. Trimming took 0 bases from V and 7 from J; bases not matched to a gene: 9. CDR3 length: 15 amino acids.

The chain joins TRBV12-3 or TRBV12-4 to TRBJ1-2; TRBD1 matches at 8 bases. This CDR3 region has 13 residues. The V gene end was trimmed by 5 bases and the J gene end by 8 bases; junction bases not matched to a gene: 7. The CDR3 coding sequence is TGTGCCAGCAGTCCAACAGGGGGTCCCGGCTACACCTTC. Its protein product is CASSPTGGPGYTF.

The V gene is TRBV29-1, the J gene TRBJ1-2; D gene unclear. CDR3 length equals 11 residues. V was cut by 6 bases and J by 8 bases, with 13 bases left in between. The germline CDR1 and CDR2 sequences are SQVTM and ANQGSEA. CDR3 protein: CSVRAPRGYTF. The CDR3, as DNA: TGCAGCGTAAGGGCGCCTAGGGGCTACACCTTC.

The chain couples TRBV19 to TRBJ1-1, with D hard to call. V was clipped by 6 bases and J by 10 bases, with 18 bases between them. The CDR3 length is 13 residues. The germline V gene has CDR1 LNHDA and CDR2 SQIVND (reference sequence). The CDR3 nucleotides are TGTGCCAGTAGCACCGTCTGGAGAGAGGGAGCTTTCTTT. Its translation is CASSTVWREGAFF.

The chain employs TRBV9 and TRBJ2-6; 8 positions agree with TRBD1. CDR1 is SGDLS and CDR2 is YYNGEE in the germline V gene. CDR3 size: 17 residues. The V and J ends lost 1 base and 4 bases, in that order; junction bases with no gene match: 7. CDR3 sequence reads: CASSVFQGATGANVLTF. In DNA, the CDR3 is TGTGCCAGCAGCGTATTCCAGGGGGCGACCGGGGCCAACGTCCTGACTTTC.

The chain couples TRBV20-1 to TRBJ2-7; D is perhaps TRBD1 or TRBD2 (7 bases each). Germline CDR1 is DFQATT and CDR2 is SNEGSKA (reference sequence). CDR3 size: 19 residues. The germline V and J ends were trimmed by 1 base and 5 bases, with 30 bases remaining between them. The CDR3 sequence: CSARGRRGGDSGSWHEQYF. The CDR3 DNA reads TGCAGTGCTAGAGGGCGGCGGGGAGGGGACAGTGGATCCTGGCACGAGCAGTACTTC.

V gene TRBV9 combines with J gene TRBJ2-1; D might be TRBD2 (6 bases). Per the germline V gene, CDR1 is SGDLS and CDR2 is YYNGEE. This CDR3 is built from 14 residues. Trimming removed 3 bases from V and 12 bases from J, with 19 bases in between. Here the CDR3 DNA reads TGTGCCAGCAGCGAGGACTATTCTATGGGTGTGCAGTTCTTC. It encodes CASSEDYSMGVQFF.

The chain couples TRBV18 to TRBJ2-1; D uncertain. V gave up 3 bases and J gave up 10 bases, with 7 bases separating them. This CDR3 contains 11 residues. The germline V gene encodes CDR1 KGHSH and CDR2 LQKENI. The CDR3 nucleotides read TGTGCCAGCTCACCGGACGCAGAGCAGTTCTTC. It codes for CASSPDAEQFF.

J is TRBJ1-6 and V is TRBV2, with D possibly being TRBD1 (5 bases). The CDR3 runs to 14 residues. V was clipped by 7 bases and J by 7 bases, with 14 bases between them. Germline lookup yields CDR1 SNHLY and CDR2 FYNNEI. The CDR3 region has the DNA TGTGCCAGCATGGGACGGATGGGGAATTCACCCCTCCACTTT. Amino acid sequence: CASMGRMGNSPLHF.

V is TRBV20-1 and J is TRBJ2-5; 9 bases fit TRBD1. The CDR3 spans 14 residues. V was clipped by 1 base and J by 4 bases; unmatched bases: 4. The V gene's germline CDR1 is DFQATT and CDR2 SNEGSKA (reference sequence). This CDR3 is CSARAGTGLETQYF. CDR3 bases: TGCAGTGCTAGAGCTGGGACAGGGTTAGAGACCCAGTACTTC.

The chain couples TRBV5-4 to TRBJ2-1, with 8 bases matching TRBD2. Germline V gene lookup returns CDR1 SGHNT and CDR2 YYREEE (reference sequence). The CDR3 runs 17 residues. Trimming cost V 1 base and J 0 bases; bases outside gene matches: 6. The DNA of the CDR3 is TGTGCCAGCAGCTTGTTTTCCGGGGGGGCCTCCTACAATGAGCAGTTCTTC. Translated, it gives CASSLFSGGASYNEQFF.

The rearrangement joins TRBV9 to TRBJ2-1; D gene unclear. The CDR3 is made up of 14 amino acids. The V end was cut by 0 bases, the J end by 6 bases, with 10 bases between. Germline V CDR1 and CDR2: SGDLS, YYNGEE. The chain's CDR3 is CASSVDLARNEQFF. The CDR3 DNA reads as TGTGCCAGCAGCGTAGACTTAGCTCGCAATGAGCAGTTCTTC.

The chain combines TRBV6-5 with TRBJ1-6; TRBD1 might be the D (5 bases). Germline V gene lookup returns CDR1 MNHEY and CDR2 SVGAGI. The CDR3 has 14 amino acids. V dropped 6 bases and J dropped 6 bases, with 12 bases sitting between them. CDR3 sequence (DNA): TGTGCCAGCAGACTGGGACCGGGTAATTCACCCCTCCACTTT. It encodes CASRLGPGNSPLHF.

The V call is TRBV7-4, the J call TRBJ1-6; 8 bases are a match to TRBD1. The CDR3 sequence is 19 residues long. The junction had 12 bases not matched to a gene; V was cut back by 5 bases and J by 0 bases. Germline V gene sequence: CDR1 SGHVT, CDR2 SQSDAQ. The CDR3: CASSPRQGPFSSYNSPLHF. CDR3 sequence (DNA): TGTGCCAGCAGCCCGCGACAGGGGCCGTTTAGCTCCTATAATTCACCCCTCCACTTT.

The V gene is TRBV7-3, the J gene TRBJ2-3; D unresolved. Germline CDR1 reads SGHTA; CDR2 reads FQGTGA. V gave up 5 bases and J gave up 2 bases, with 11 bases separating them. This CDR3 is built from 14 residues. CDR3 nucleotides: TGTGCCAGCAGCGCCGGAACTCTCACAGATACGCAGTATTTT. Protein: CASSAGTLTDTQYF.